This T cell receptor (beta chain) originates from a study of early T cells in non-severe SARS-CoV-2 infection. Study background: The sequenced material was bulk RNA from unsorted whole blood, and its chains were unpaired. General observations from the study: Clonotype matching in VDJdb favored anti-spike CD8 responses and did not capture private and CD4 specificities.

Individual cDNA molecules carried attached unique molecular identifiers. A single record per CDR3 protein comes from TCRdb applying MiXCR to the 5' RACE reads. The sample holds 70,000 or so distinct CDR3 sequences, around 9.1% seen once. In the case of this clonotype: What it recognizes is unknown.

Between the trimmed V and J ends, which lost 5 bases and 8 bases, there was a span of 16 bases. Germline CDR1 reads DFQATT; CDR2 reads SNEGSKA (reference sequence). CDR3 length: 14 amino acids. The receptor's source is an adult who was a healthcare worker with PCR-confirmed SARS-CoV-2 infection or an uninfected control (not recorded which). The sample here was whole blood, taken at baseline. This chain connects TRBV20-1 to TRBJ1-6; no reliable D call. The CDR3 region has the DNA TGCAGTGCTCTCGGACCAAGCGCGGATTCACCCCTCCACTTT. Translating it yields CSALGPSADSPLHF.